Reported below is one TCR beta chain. The entry originates in a study of blood T cell repertoires in COVID-19. Assay: immunoSEQ multiplex PCR; the TCRdb copy retains only in-frame clones and omits some. The sample records 150,000 to 200,000 clones, roughly 87% being singletons. This CDR3 contains 15 residues. The germline V gene has CDR1 LNHDA and CDR2 SQIVND (reference sequence). J lost 3 bases, V lost 3 bases, and 6 bases had no gene match. J is TRBJ2-7 and V is TRBV19, with 9 bases identical to TRBD1. The TCR comes from a human donor in a cohort sampled during active COVID-19. The sample taken for sequencing was peripheral blood. DNA of the CDR3: TGTGCCAGTAGTATGGGGACAGGGACCCTCTACGAGCAGTACTTC. Amino acids: CASSMGTGTLYEQYF.